What follows are 30 T cell receptor beta chains derived from one specimen sequenced in a study of blood T cell repertoires in COVID-19. Clones were sequenced by immunoSEQ multiplex PCR, and TCRdb holds only the in-frame ones, with some missing. The sample holds 70,000 to 80,000 clones, 85% seen once. Material: peripheral blood. The origin of the receptors is an elderly woman with active or convalescent COVID-19.

This chain uses TRBV14 with TRBJ1-2, with a tentative D call TRBD1 (6 bases). The ends were cut back, 6 bases at V and 3 bases at J, with 11 bases in the middle. The length of the CDR3 is 13 residues. CDR1 is SGHDN and CDR2 is FVKESK in the germline V gene. For the CDR3, the DNA is TGTGCCAGCAGTAAGGGGGATTACTATGGCTACACCTTC. This sequence encodes CASSKGDYYGYTF.

This clone was counted a single time. The chain recombines TRBV11-2 with TRBJ2-7; 9 bases fit TRBD1. CDR1 is SGHAT and CDR2 is FQNNGV in the germline V gene. V was clipped by 5 bases and J by 5 bases; unmatched bases: 7. The CDR3 length is 14 residues. The DNA for the CDR3 is TGTGCCAGCAGCGCGGACAGGGGCGCCCACGAGCAGTACTTC. Amino acids: CASSADRGAHEQYF.

The chain employs TRBV9 and TRBJ2-3; 7 bases line up with TRBD2. Germline assignment: CDR1 SGDLS and CDR2 YYNGEE. There are 14 residues in the CDR3. V was clipped by 3 bases and J by 2 bases; unmatched bases: 3. The CDR3, as DNA: TGTGCCAGCAGCGGAGCGGGGTCCACAGATACGCAGTATTTT. Amino acid sequence: CASSGAGSTDTQYF.

The chain recombines TRBV6-6 with TRBJ1-2, with 12 bases matching TRBD1. Germline lookup yields CDR1 MNHNY and CDR2 SVGAGI (reference sequence). Unmatched junction bases numbered 10, after V lost 7 bases and J lost 7 bases. This CDR3 comprises 15 residues. The CDR3 loop is CASKIPGQGAGGYTF. CDR3 nucleotide sequence: TGTGCCAGCAAAATTCCGGGACAGGGGGCTGGTGGCTACACCTTC.

The J gene is TRBJ1-1, the V gene TRBV2; 10 bases match TRBD1. The CDR3 contains 13 residues. V dropped 7 bases and J dropped 5; count of bases not matched to a gene: 4. Germline V gives CDR1 SNHLY, CDR2 FYNNEI. The CDR3, as DNA: TGTGCCAGCATGCGGGACAGGGGAACTGAAGCTTTCTTT. Encoded protein: CASMRDRGTEAFF.

The CDR3 bases are TGTGCCAGCAGCCCCTCTAGCGAAGGTCACAATGAGCAGTTCTTC. This translates into CASSPSSEGHNEQFF. This sequence joins TRBV4-2 and TRBJ2-1; a possible D gene is TRBD2 (6 bases). CDR1 is LGHNA and CDR2 is YNFKEQ in the germline V gene. Trimming left V 4 bases short and J 5 bases short, with 15 bases between. This CDR3 has 15 residues.

This clone occurred many times. The chain has TRBV11-2 and TRBJ2-1; 12 nucleotides match TRBD2. The CDR3 extends over 17 amino acids. V trimming: 2 bases; J trimming: 4 bases; junction bases outside the gene matches: 6. Germline V gene lookup returns CDR1 SGHAT and CDR2 FQNNGV. In DNA form, the CDR3 reads TGTGCCAGCAGCTTACGAGAACTAGCGGGGGGTTACAATGAGCAGTTCTTC. Translated, it gives CASSLRELAGGYNEQFF.

The table lists this clone with a count of one. The V call is TRBV30, the J call TRBJ2-3; D uncertain. V dropped 2 bases and J dropped 0 bases, with 12 bases sitting between them. Per the germline V gene, CDR1 is GTSNPN and CDR2 is SVGIG (reference sequence). CDR3 length equals 15 residues. CDR3 bases: TGTGCCTGGAGTTACCTCCAGACTAGCACAGATACGCAGTATTTT. This gives the protein CAWSYLQTSTDTQYF.

This rearrangement joins TRBV30 to TRBJ1-5, with 9 bases fitting TRBD1. The CDR3 contains 13 residues. V lost 3 bases and J lost 5; bases outside the gene matches: 2. Germline loops: CDR1 GTSNPN, CDR2 SVGIG (reference sequence). The CDR3, as DNA: TGTGCCTGGAGCCGGACAGGGGATCAGCCCCAGCATTTT. Translation gives CAWSRTGDQPQHF.

This sequence joins TRBV7-8 and TRBJ2-1, with D uncertain. Germline V gene sequence: CDR1 SGHVS, CDR2 FQNEAQ. Trimming removed 5 bases from V and 3 bases from J, with 20 bases in between. This CDR3 is built from 17 residues. CDR3 sequence reads: CASSTLGPDRYYNEQFF. In DNA form, the CDR3 reads TGTGCCAGCAGCACCCTTGGGCCTGACCGGTACTACAATGAGCAGTTCTTC.

The chain couples TRBV3-1 (or the pseudogene TRBV3-2) to TRBJ2-4; 8 nucleotides match TRBD1. Germline values: CDR1 LGHDT, CDR2 YNNKEL (reference sequence). V lost 4 bases, J lost 6 bases, and 8 bases stayed unmatched. The CDR3 length is 15 residues. The DNA for the CDR3 is TGTGCCAGCAGCCCTTCCTTGGGACAGGTAAACATTCAGTACTTC. Protein product: CASSPSLGQVNIQYF.

Only a few counts were recorded for this clone. The J gene is TRBJ2-5, the V gene TRBV6-2 or TRBV6-3, with D perhaps matching TRBD2 (6 bases). V was trimmed by 2 bases and J by 2 bases, leaving 12 bases between them. The CDR3 has 15 residues. Germline V lookup: CDR1 MNHEY, CDR2 SVGEGT. This chain's CDR3 is CASSYGTGDQETQYF. CDR3 sequence (DNA): TGTGCCAGCAGTTACGGGACGGGGGATCAAGAGACCCAGTACTTC.

Written as DNA, the CDR3 is TGTGCCTGGAGCCCTGGGGGCGAGCCCCTCCACTTT. It yields the protein CAWSPGGEPLHF. The chain is built from TRBV30 and TRBJ1-6, with D possibly being TRBD1 (6 bases). CDR1 and CDR2 from the germline V gene are GTSNPN and SVGIG (reference sequence). The V and J ends lost 3 bases and 13 bases respectively, with 13 bases between them. This CDR3 has 12 amino acids.

The chain joins TRBV3-1 (or the pseudogene TRBV3-2) to TRBJ2-7; tentatively, D is TRBD2 (6 bases). Trimming took off 11 bases at V and 2 bases at J, with 19 bases between the two ends. Germline V gene lookup returns CDR1 LGHDT and CDR2 YNNKEL (reference sequence). The CDR3 is 14 amino acids. The CDR3 DNA reads TGTGCCCGGACTAAAAAGACTATAACCTACGAGCAGTACTTC. Its translation is CARTKKTITYEQYF.

This chain joins TRBV4-3 and TRBJ2-5; D gene ambiguous. This CDR3 contains 16 residues. V lost 6 bases and J 4 bases, leaving 21 bases between the germline ends. CDR1 is LGHNA, CDR2 YSLEER, per germline. The CDR3 sequence: CASRPSPGGSGETQYF. The CDR3 coding sequence is TGCGCCAGCAGGCCTAGTCCTGGCGGCTCGGGAGAGACCCAGTACTTC.

The gene calls are TRBV6-2 or TRBV6-3 and TRBJ2-7; weak D call: TRBD1 (6 bases). The V gene's germline CDR1 is MNHEY and CDR2 SVGEGT. The V end lost 0 bases, the J end lost 6 bases, and 18 bases lay between the germline ends. This CDR3 spans 16 amino acids. DNA of the CDR3: TGTGCCAGCAGTTACTCCATCCGGGACACGGTCGCCGAGCAGTACTTC. Its translation is CASSYSIRDTVAEQYF.

The rearrangement uses TRBV6-6 and TRBJ2-1, with D unclear. Trimming shortened V by 7 bases and J by 4 bases, and 11 bases separated the two germline ends. The germline CDR1 and CDR2 sequences are MNHNY and SVGAGI (reference sequence). This CDR3 contains 13 residues. The CDR3 spells CASTPDGYNEQFF. CDR3 DNA sequence: TGTGCCAGCACCCCCGACGGGTACAATGAGCAGTTCTTC.

This rearrangement joins TRBV28 to TRBJ1-2; 8 bases are shared with TRBD1. The CDR3 consists of 13 residues. V trimming: 6 bases; J trimming: 7 bases; junction bases outside the gene matches: 7. Germline CDR1 and CDR2: MDHEN and SYDVKM. The CDR3 here is CASSLQGVFGYTF. CDR3 DNA sequence: TGTGCCAGCAGCTTACAGGGGGTCTTTGGCTACACCTTC.

The chain carries TRBV4-1 and TRBJ1-5, with a tentative D call TRBD1 (6 bases). The CDR3 has 16 amino acids. Germline assignment: CDR1 MGHRA and CDR2 YSYEKL. V was cut by 1 base and J by 4 bases, with 14 bases left in between. CDR3 nucleotides: TGCGCCAGCAGCCAAGTACTAAGGACAGATAATCAGCCCCAGCATTTT. Amino acid sequence: CASSQVLRTDNQPQHF.

This clone was seen a single time. The rearrangement joins TRBV6-6 to TRBJ2-7; 12 bases agree with TRBD2. The germline gives CDR1 MNHNY, CDR2 SVGAGI (reference sequence). The CDR3 sequence is 16 residues long. V lost 7 bases, J lost 2 bases, and 9 bases stayed unmatched. The CDR3: CASTGLAGGIAYEQYF. CDR3 DNA: TGTGCCAGCACCGGGCTAGCGGGGGGGATAGCCTACGAGCAGTACTTC.

This clone was counted between two and nine times. The chain links TRBV7-2 to TRBJ1-1, with unresolved D. This CDR3 comprises 15 residues. CDR1 and CDR2 from the germline V gene are SGHTA and FQGNSA. Trimming removed 4 bases at V and 0 bases at J, with 12 bases between. The CDR3 loop reads CASSSTVGMNTEAFF. Here the CDR3 DNA reads TGTGCCAGCAGCTCAACAGTAGGCATGAACACTGAAGCTTTCTTT.

This chain uses TRBV30 with TRBJ1-3; 8 nucleotides line up with TRBD1. The CDR3 consists of 14 residues. The germline CDR1 and CDR2 sequences are GTSNPN and SVGIG (reference sequence). The J segment lost 4 bases and the V segment lost 5 bases, leaving 7 bases of the junction unmatched. The CDR3 loop is CAWDSGGEGNTIYF. The CDR3 coding sequence is TGTGCCTGGGATTCAGGGGGCGAGGGAAACACCATATATTTT.

This chain uses TRBV5-1 with TRBJ1-1; D not resolved. Trimming stripped 2 bases from V and 1 base from J, with 6 bases between. This CDR3 has 13 amino acids. The V gene's germline CDR1 is SGHRS and CDR2 YFSETQ. Written as DNA, the CDR3 is TGCGCCAGCAGCTTCGTCGGGAACACTGAAGCTTTCTTT. Its translation is CASSFVGNTEAFF.

The chain has TRBV7-9 and TRBJ2-7; 7 bases are shared with TRBD2. V lost 0 bases and J lost 6; bases outside the gene matches: 2. The germline V gene encodes CDR1 SEHNR and CDR2 FQNEAQ (reference sequence). The CDR3 has 13 amino acids. CDR3 sequence: CASSLAGGSEQYF. In DNA, the CDR3 is TGTGCCAGCAGCTTAGCGGGGGGGTCCGAGCAGTACTTC.

CDR3 loop: CASRPTGRTFSEAFF. The DNA of the CDR3 is TGTGCCAGCAGACCAACAGGCCGCACCTTCTCTGAAGCTTTCTTT. The chain recombines TRBV2 with TRBJ1-1, with D possibly matching TRBD1 (5 bases). V lost 6 bases and J 6 bases, leaving 20 bases between the germline ends. Germline V gene data show CDR1 as SNHLY and CDR2 as FYNNEI. The length of the CDR3 is 15 residues.

The rearrangement uses TRBV5-6 and TRBJ1-2; 7 bases line up with TRBD1. CDR1 is SGHDT and CDR2 is YYEEEE in the germline V gene. The V segment lost 6 bases and the J segment 0 bases; nucleotides outside the gene matches: 11. This CDR3 region has 16 residues. The CDR3 reads CASTGDSLAPNYGYTF. DNA of the CDR3: TGTGCCAGCACCGGGGACAGTTTGGCCCCTAACTATGGCTACACCTTC.

This chain links TRBV4-3 with TRBJ2-1; tentatively, D is TRBD1 (5 bases). Trimming shortened V by 4 bases and J by 2 bases, and 12 bases separated the two germline ends. In germline, CDR1 is LGHNA, CDR2 YSLEER. This CDR3 region has 15 residues. CDR3 amino acids: CASSPAREAYNEQFF. In nucleotides, the CDR3 is TGCGCCAGCAGCCCGGCCAGGGAAGCCTACAATGAGCAGTTCTTC.

This clone was counted only a few times. V is TRBV29-1 and J is TRBJ2-2; perhaps TRBD1 as D (6 bases). There are 16 residues in the CDR3. CDR1 and CDR2 (germline): SQVTM, ANQGSEA. CDR3 amino acids: CSALLVRDIHTGELFF. The CDR3 region has the DNA TGCAGTGCCCTCCTGGTCCGGGACATTCACACCGGGGAGCTGTTTTTT.

The chain recombines TRBV18 with TRBJ2-2; D may be TRBD2 (5 bases). Trimming removed 0 bases at V and 5 bases at J, with 10 bases between. The CDR3 extends over 15 amino acids. CDR1 and CDR2 (germline): KGHSH, LQKENI. CDR3 coding DNA: TGTGCCAGCTCACCACCCGGACGGACTACCGGGGAGCTGTTTTTT. It yields the protein CASSPPGRTTGELFF.

The CDR3 DNA sequence: TGCGCCAGCAGCCAAGATTTACCGGGTTGGGGCTACACCTTC. Residues: CASSQDLPGWGYTF. The chain couples TRBV4-1 to TRBJ1-2; D is ambiguous. Germline V gene data show CDR1 as MGHRA and CDR2 as YSYEKL. V lost 0 bases and J 8 bases, leaving 13 bases between the germline ends. CDR3 length equals 14 residues.